Each of the 9 T cell receptor beta chains below was sequenced from the same sample in a study of OX40 agonist ivuxolimab in advanced cancers. The library was prepared using the immunoSEQ multiplex PCR assay. TCRdb mirrors the immuneACCESS table, restricted to in-frame sequences. Some clones are absent from its copies; in checked studies, under half trace to an unresolved V gene, and the reason for the others is unknown. Present in this sample are some 77,000 clones, about four fifths of which were seen just once. Around 0.76% of the sample goes to the ten largest clones. The material was CD4+ or CD8+ T cells sorted from blood, obtained in a trial of the OX40 agonist ivuxolimab. Every receptor here comes from an adult with an advanced solid tumor such as melanoma, head and neck, liver or kidney cancer.

The chain recombines TRBV28 with TRBJ2-3; 13 bases align to TRBD2. Trimming took 4 bases from V and 6 from J; bases not matched to a gene: 4. CDR3 size: 15 residues. Germline assignment: CDR1 MDHEN and CDR2 SYDVKM. The CDR3 nucleotides read TGTGCCAGCAGTTATGGACTAGCGGGGGCTGATACGCAGTATTTT. Amino acids: CASSYGLAGADTQYF.

V gene TRBV30 combines with J gene TRBJ1-2; D is unresolved. CDR3 length: 14 residues. Between the trimmed V and J ends, which lost 5 bases and 6 bases, there was a span of 19 bases. CDR1 is GTSNPN and CDR2 is SVGIG in the germline V gene (reference sequence). CDR3 loop: CAWGRAYSPDGYTF. CDR3 bases: TGTGCCTGGGGAAGGGCCTATTCTCCGGATGGCTACACCTTC. The whole variable domain, filled in from reference TRBV30 and TRBJ1-2, reads SQTIHQWPATLVQPVGSPLSLECTVEGTSNPNLYWYRQAAGRGLQLLFYSVGIGQISSEVPQNLSASRPQDRQFILSSKKLLLSDSGFYLCAWGRAYSPDGYTFGSGTRLTVV.

The chain is built from TRBV28 and TRBJ2-6; D unresolved. The CDR3 loop spans 15 amino acids. Germline V CDR1 and CDR2: MDHEN, SYDVKM. Trimming left V 7 bases short and J 0 bases short, with 10 bases between. The CDR3 reads CASIPAPSGANVLTF. The CDR3 DNA reads TGTGCCAGCATCCCCGCCCCCTCTGGGGCCAACGTCCTGACTTTC.

The chain uses TRBV5-1 and TRBJ1-3, with D perhaps TRBD1 (5 bases). V was cut by 7 bases and J by 0 bases, with 20 bases left in between. The CDR3 covers 17 residues. Looked up from germline, CDR1 is SGHRS and CDR2 is YFSETQ. CDR3 amino acids: CASRPWGSQSSGNTIYF. CDR3 in DNA: TGCGCCAGCCGCCCCTGGGGCTCACAGTCCTCTGGAAACACCATATATTTT.

The chain combines TRBV5-1 with TRBJ2-7; D gene unclear. CDR1 SGHRS and CDR2 YFSETQ come from the germline V gene. Trimming took off 2 bases at V and 1 base at J, with 7 bases between the two ends. The CDR3 spans 13 residues. CDR3 nucleotides: TGCGCCAGCAGCTTTGGGGAATCCTACGAGCAGTACTTC. Translating it yields CASSFGESYEQYF.

This clone was recorded once. The chain employs TRBV7-3 and TRBJ2-7, with D maybe TRBD2 (5 bases). CDR1 and CDR2 from the germline V gene are SGHTA and FQGTGA. The CDR3 totals 15 residues. The V and J ends lost 5 bases and 2 bases respectively, with 16 bases between them. The CDR3 loop is CASSPGKARTYEQYF. In DNA form, the CDR3 reads TGTGCCAGCAGCCCCGGGAAAGCAAGAACCTACGAGCAGTACTTC.

This clone was seen only a few times. The J gene is TRBJ1-5, the V gene TRBV11-2, with a tentative D call TRBD1 (6 bases). Germline-derived CDR1 and CDR2 are SGHAT and FQNNGV. V shed 4 bases and J shed 2 bases, with 15 bases lying between them. The CDR3 length is 16 residues. CDR3 DNA sequence: TGTGCCAGCAGCTCCACGGGGGGCGTTCGCAATCAGCCCCAGCATTTT. This translates into CASSSTGGVRNQPQHF. Looking up the rest from reference TRBV11-2 and TRBJ1-5 gives the full variable domain: EAGVAQSPRYKIIEKRQSVAFWCNPISGHATLYWYQQILGQGPKLLIQFQNNGVVDDSQLPKDRFSAERLKGVDSTLKIQPAKLEDSAVYLCASSSTGGVRNQPQHFGDGTRLSIL.

This clone appeared once. The chain has TRBV6-1 and TRBJ2-3, with 9 bases aligning to TRBD1. CDR1 and CDR2 (germline): MNHNS, SASEGT. CDR3 length: 18 amino acids. V lost 4 bases to trimming and J lost 4 bases; unmatched junction nucleotides: 15. The CDR3 loop is CASSATLIGTGYPDTQYF. The CDR3 DNA follows: TGTGCCAGCAGTGCAACCCTTATCGGGACAGGGTACCCAGATACGCAGTATTTT.

This clone has just one count. The CDR3 is CASSPGTVLVYGYTF. In DNA, the CDR3 is TGTGCCAGCAGCCCCGGGACAGTGCTCGTTTATGGCTACACCTTC. This chain connects TRBV5-4 to TRBJ1-2; the match to TRBD1 covers 7 bases. Germline-derived CDR1 and CDR2 are SGHNT and YYREEE (reference sequence). After removal of 4 bases from V and 5 bases from J, the junction contained 11 bases not matched to a gene. There are 15 residues in the CDR3.